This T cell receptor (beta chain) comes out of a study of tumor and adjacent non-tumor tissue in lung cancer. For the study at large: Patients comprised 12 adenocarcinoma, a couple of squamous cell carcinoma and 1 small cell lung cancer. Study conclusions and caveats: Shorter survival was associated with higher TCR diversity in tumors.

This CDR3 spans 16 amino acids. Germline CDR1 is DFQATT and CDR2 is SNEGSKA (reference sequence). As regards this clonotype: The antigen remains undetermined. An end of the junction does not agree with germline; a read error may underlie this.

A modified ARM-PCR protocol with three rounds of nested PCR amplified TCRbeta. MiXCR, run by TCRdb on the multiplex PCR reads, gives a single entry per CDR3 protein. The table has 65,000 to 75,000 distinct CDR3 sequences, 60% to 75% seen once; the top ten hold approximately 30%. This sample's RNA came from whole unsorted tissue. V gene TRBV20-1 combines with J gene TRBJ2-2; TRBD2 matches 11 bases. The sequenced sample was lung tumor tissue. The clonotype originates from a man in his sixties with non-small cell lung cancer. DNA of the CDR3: TGCAGTGATACTTTAGCGGGAGGGCCGGGGACCGGGGAGCTATTTTTT. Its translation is CSDTLAGGPGTGELFF.